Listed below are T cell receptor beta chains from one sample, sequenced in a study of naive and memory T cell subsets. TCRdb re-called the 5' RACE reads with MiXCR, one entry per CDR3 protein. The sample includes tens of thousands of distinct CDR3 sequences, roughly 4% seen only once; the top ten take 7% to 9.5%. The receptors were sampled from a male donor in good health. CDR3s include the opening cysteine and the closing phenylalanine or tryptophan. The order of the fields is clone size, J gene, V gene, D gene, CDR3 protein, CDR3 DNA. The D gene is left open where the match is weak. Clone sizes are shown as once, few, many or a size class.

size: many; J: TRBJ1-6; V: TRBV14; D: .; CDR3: CASSRETRTGSPLHF; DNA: TGTGCCAGCAGCCGCGAAACAAGAACAGGTTCACCCCTCCACTTT
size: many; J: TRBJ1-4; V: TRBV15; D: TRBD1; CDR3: CATSSYRGHDEKLFF; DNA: TGTGCCACCAGCAGTTACAGGGGGCACGATGAAAAACTGTTTTTT
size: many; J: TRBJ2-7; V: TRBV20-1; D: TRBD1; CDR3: CSARGTGGSYEQYF; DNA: TGCAGTGCTAGAGGGACAGGGGGTTCCTACGAGCAGTACTTC
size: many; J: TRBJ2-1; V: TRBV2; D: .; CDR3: CASRDERYNEQFF; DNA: TGTGCCAGCAGGGATGAGCGCTACAATGAGCAGTTCTTC
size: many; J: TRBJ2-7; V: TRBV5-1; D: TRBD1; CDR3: CASSLDRGSNYEQYF; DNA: TGCGCCAGCAGCTTGGACAGGGGGTCCAACTACGAGCAGTACTTC
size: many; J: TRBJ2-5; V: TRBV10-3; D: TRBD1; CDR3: CAISEPGTGGETQYF; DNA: TGTGCCATCAGTGAGCCGGGGACAGGGGGAGAGACCCAGTACTTC
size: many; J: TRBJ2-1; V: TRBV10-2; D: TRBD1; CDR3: CASSGDRGLYNEQFF; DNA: TGCGCCAGCAGTGGGGACAGGGGGCTGTACAATGAGCAGTTCTTC
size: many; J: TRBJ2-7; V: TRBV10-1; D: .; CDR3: CASSDSPSYEQYF; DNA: TGCGCCAGCAGTGATTCGCCGAGCTACGAGCAGTACTTC
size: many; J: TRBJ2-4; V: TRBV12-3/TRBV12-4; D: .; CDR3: CASSSKPLSGAWAKNIQYF; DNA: TGTGCCAGCAGTTCAAAACCCCTCAGTGGGGCATGGGCCAAAAACATTCAGTACTTC
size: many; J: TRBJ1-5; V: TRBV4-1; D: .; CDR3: CASSQGDQPQHF; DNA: TGCGCCAGCAGCCAAGGTGATCAGCCCCAGCATTTT
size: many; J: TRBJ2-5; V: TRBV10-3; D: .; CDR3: CAISEIQETQYF; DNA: TGTGCCATCAGTGAAATCCAAGAGACCCAGTACTTC
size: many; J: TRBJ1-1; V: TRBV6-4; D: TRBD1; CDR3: CASRTGGENTEAFF; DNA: TGTGCCAGCAGAACAGGGGGTGAGAACACTGAAGCTTTCTTT
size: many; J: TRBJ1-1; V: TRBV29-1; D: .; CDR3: CSVEWENTEAFF; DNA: TGCAGCGTTGAATGGGAGAACACTGAAGCTTTCTTT
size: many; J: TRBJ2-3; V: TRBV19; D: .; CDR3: CASTPDNYNTDTQYF; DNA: TGTGCCAGTACGCCGGACAATTACAACACAGATACGCAGTATTTT
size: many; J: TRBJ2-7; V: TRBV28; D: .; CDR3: CASSLEGGLYEQYF; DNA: TGTGCCAGCAGTTTAGAGGGAGGATTATACGAGCAGTACTTC
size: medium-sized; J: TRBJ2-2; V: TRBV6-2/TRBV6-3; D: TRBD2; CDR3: CASSRGGSAGELFF; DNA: TGTGCCAGCAGTCGGGGCGGGAGCGCCGGGGAGCTGTTTTTT
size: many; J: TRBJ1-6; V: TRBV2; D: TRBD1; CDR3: CASSSQGARNSPLHF; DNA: TGTGCCAGCAGTTCACAGGGGGCGAGAAATTCACCCCTCCACTTT
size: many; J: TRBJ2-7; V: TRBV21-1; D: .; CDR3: CASSSGGLPPTYEQYF; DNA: TGTGCCAGCAGTTCCGGGGGCCTACCCCCTACCTACGAGCAGTACTTC
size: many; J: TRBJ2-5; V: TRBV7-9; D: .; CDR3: CASNQRGQETQYF; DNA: TGTGCCAGCAACCAGAGGGGACAAGAGACCCAGTACTTC
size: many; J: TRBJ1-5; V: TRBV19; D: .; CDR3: CASSNLLAGSNQPQHF; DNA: TGTGCCAGTAGTAACTTGTTGGCAGGGAGCAATCAGCCCCAGCATTTT
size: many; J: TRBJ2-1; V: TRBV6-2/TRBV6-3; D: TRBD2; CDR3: CASSYWGEGYNEQFF; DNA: TGTGCCAGCAGTTACTGGGGGGAGGGATACAATGAGCAGTTCTTC
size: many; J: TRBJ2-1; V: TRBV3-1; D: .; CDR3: CASSQSQTGSPGEQFF; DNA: TGTGCCAGCAGCCAGAGCCAGACTGGGTCGCCTGGAGAGCAGTTCTTC
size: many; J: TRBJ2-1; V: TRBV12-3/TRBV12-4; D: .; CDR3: CASSAGLPEQFF; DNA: TGTGCCAGCAGTGCGGGACTCCCTGAGCAGTTCTTC
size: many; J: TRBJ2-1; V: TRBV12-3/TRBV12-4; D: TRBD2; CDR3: CASSFSSGRSNEQFF; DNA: TGTGCCAGCAGTTTCTCTAGCGGGAGAAGCAATGAGCAGTTCTTC
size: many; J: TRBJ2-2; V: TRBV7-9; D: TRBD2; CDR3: CASSLVGLAGSNTGELFF; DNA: TGTGCCAGCAGCTTGGTGGGACTAGCGGGGTCGAACACCGGGGAGCTGTTTTTT
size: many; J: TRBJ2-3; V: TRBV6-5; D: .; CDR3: CASRSPGPDTQYF; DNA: TGTGCCAGCAGAAGCCCGGGGCCAGATACGCAGTATTTT
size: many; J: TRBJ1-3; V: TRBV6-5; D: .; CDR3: CASSSLRGNTIYF; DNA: TGTGCCAGCAGTTCCCTACGAGGAAACACCATATATTTT